A selection of T cell receptor beta chains follows, all from one sample in a study of T cells in Graves' hyperthyroidism and ophthalmopathy. Via MiXCR, TCRdb re-called the multiplex PCR reads, giving one row per CDR3 protein. The sample has approximately 400,000 distinct CDR3 sequences; around 13% are singletons. Sequencing was done on a sample of blood. These receptors all stem from a woman in her thirties with Graves' ophthalmopathy. CDR3s include the opening cysteine and the closing phenylalanine or tryptophan. The order of the fields is V gene, clone size, J gene, D gene, CDR3 protein, CDR3 DNA. D genes are given only for firm matches. The size of a clone is reported for some rows only, either as once, few or many, or as a class for expanded clones.

TRBV28	many	TRBJ1-5	TRBD1	CASSWTGPRQPQHF	TGTGCCAGCAGTTGGACAGGCCCAAGACAGCCCCAGCATTTT
TRBV24-1	NA	TRBJ2-1	TRBD1	CATSGRDRGRFEQFF	TGTGCCACCAGTGGCAGGGACAGGGGGCGCTTTGAGCAGTTCTTC
TRBV11-2	many	TRBJ2-5	TRBD2	CASSLLTSGGVETQYF	TGTGCCAGCAGCCTACTGACTAGCGGGGGGGTCGAGACCCAGTACTTC
TRBV20-1	many	TRBJ1-2	NA	CSGGRGRIDGYTF	TGCAGTGGGGGACGAGGGAGGATCGATGGCTACACCTTC
TRBV7-8	many	TRBJ2-7	NA	CASSARRDFREQYF	TGTGCCAGCAGCGCGCGCAGGGACTTCAGGGAGCAGTACTTC
TRBV5-5	many	TRBJ1-2	TRBD1	CASSHAGQGAQYGYTF	TGTGCCAGCAGCCATGCGGGACAGGGGGCACAGTACGGCTACACCTTC
TRBV20-1	many	TRBJ2-7	NA	CSALRGTAYEQYF	TGCAGTGCATTGAGGGGGACGGCTTACGAGCAGTACTTC
TRBV6-1	many	TRBJ1-1	TRBD1	CASGKGQGSTEAFF	TGTGCCAGCGGAAAGGGACAGGGGAGTACTGAAGCTTTCTTT
TRBV5-1	few	TRBJ2-2	NA	CASSLVQGRTGELFF	TGCGCCAGCAGCTTGGTCCAGGGTCGGACCGGGGAGCTGTTTTTT
TRBV3-1	many	TRBJ2-1	TRBD1	CASSRTPGTGDRYNEQFF	TGTGCCAGCAGCCGAACCCCCGGGACAGGGGACCGCTACAATGAGCAGTTCTTC
TRBV6-9	NA	TRBJ2-5	TRBD2	CASSSALAGDQETQYF	TGTGCCAGCAGTTCCGCCTTAGCGGGGGATCAAGAGACCCAGTACTTC
TRBV2	many	TRBJ1-5	NA	CASSLQRGNQPQHF	TGTGCCAGTTCACTACAGCGGGGCAATCAGCCCCAGCATTTT
TRBV25-1	NA	TRBJ2-3	NA	CASSPLRSTDTQYF	TGTGCCAGCAGCCCCCTCAGAAGCACAGATACGCAGTATTTT
TRBV3-1	many	TRBJ1-4	TRBD1	CASSQESNTGTGAEKLFF	TGTGCCAGCAGCCAAGAAAGTAATACCGGGACAGGGGCTGAAAAACTGTTTTTT
TRBV7-8	many	TRBJ1-5	NA	CASSLVGMSNQPQHF	TGTGCCAGCAGCTTAGTGGGGATGAGCAATCAGCCCCAGCATTTT
TRBV5-1	NA	TRBJ2-5	TRBD2	CASSFLGGEETQYF	TGCGCCAGCAGCTTCCTGGGGGGGGAAGAGACCCAGTACTTC
TRBV13	many	TRBJ1-1	TRBD1	CASSLGQSNTEAFF	TGTGCCAGCAGCTTGGGACAGTCGAACACTGAAGCTTTCTTT
TRBV29-1	NA	TRBJ1-6	NA	CSVGTAPNSPLHF	TGCAGCGTTGGGACGGCCCCCAATTCACCCCTCCACTTT
TRBV18	many	TRBJ2-1	TRBD1	CASSTNRQGWNEQFF	TGTGCCAGCTCGACTAACCGACAGGGTTGGAATGAGCAGTTCTTC
TRBV4-1	many	TRBJ2-7	TRBD2	CASSQEEPEETSGWEQYF	TGCGCCAGCAGCCAAGAAGAGCCTGAGGAGACTAGCGGATGGGAGCAGTACTTC
TRBV20-1	many	TRBJ2-7	NA	CSARDRRTASYEQYF	TGCAGTGCTAGAGATCGGAGGACAGCCTCCTACGAGCAGTACTTC
TRBV6-1	many	TRBJ1-1	NA	CASSARQVLMNTEAFF	TGTGCCAGCAGTGCACGACAGGTCCTTATGAACACTGAAGCTTTCTTT
TRBV18	many	TRBJ2-1	TRBD1	CASSRGTGGQFNEQFF	TGTGCCAGCTCACGAGGGACAGGGGGCCAGTTCAATGAGCAGTTCTTC
TRBV28	few	TRBJ2-3	TRBD1	CASSLRTGQGVTDTQYF	TGTGCCAGCAGTTTAAGAACGGGACAGGGGGTCACAGATACGCAGTATTTT